Listed below are T cell receptor beta chains from one sample, sequenced in a study of T cell responses to AZD1222 COVID-19 vaccine. Assay used: immunoSEQ multiplex PCR; TCRdb lists only in-frame clones, some missing. This sample has approximately 200,000 clones, with approximately 94% found just once. Material: peripheral blood, obtained on day 0 of AZD1222 vaccination. Receptors were obtained from an adult in good health. Each CDR3 is given with its conserved first and last residue. A D gene is named only where the DNA matches it firmly. Not every row has a clone size; where given, it reads once, few, many or a size class.

v_gene,abundance,j_gene,d_gene,CDR3nt,CDR3aa
TRBV9,.,TRBJ2-5,TRBD1,TGTGCCAGCAGCGTAGGGACAGGGAGGGAGACCCAGTACTTC,CASSVGTGRETQYF
TRBV27,.,TRBJ1-6,.,TGTGCCAGCAGTTTTTTGCCTATCCGCAGCAATTCACCCCTCCACTTT,CASSFLPIRSNSPLHF
TRBV19,.,TRBJ2-1,.,TGTGCCACCGAGTCCTACAATGAGCAGTTCTTC,CATESYNEQFF
TRBV2,.,TRBJ2-1,.,TGTGCCACCGCCTCAGGGGGGGGCTTCTACAATGAGCAGTTCTTC,CATASGGGFYNEQFF
TRBV6-5,.,TRBJ2-1,.,TGTGCCAGCAGTTACGGGGGACTGAGGGACAATGAGCAGTTCTTC,CASSYGGLRDNEQFF
TRBV18,.,TRBJ1-5,.,TGTGCCAGCTCACCACTACCTAGGGGCCAGCCCCAGCATTTT,CASSPLPRGQPQHF
TRBV12-3/TRBV12-4,.,TRBJ1-2,.,TGTGCCAGCAGGAGGGACTCAAACTATGGCTACACCTTC,CASRRDSNYGYTF
TRBV5-1,.,TRBJ2-1,TRBD2,TGCGCCACCCGACTAGCGGGAATCGGTGAGCAGTTCTTC,CATRLAGIGEQFF
TRBV6-6,once,TRBJ2-3,.,TGTGCCAGCAGTAACTACGGACTGCAGTATTTT,CASSNYGLQYF
TRBV28,once,TRBJ1-5,TRBD1,TGTGCCAGCAGTCGAACAGGGGGCGCGTATCAGCCCCAGCATTTT,CASSRTGGAYQPQHF
TRBV10-1,.,TRBJ1-2,.,TGCGCCAGCAGTGAGTCGACTCTAGGGACGATTGATTGTGCTAACTATGGCTACACCTTC,CASSESTLGTIDCANYGYTF
TRBV28,once,TRBJ2-7,TRBD1,TGTGCCAGCACGAAGACAGGGTTCGAGCAGTACTTC,CASTKTGFEQYF
TRBV5-1,.,TRBJ2-1,TRBD2,TGCGCCAGCAGCGGGGGACTAGCGGTATACAATGAGCAGTTCTTC,CASSGGLAVYNEQFF
TRBV5-1,.,TRBJ1-6,.,TGCGCCAGCAGCTTGGCCTGGTCCCAAGCTAGGAATTCACCCCTCCACTTT,CASSLAWSQARNSPLHF
TRBV6-2/TRBV6-3,.,TRBJ2-1,.,TGTGCCAGCAGTTTCCCAGCGGAGGTGGGACGCAATGAGCAGTTCTTC,CASSFPAEVGRNEQFF
TRBV29-1,once,TRBJ2-3,TRBD2,TGCAGCGTTGCATCTGTGGGAGGGGATACGCAGTATTTT,CSVASVGGDTQYF
TRBV28,.,TRBJ2-7,.,TGTGCCAGCAGTTTAGAGGCGGAGACGTACGAGCAGTACTTC,CASSLEAETYEQYF
TRBV7-6,.,TRBJ2-7,TRBD1,TGTGCCAGCAGCTTAGAGGACAGGACCGAGCAGTACTTC,CASSLEDRTEQYF
TRBV28,.,TRBJ1-2,.,TGTGCCAGCATGGAGTCTTATGGCTACACCTTC,CASMESYGYTF
TRBV19,.,TRBJ2-7,.,TGTGCCAGTAGTATGGTTTTAGCGACCTCCTACGAGCAGTACTTC,CASSMVLATSYEQYF
TRBV5-1,.,TRBJ2-6,.,TGCGCCAGCAGCGTGGTCTCTGGGGCCAACGTCCTGACTTTC,CASSVVSGANVLTF
TRBV4-3,.,TRBJ2-7,.,TGCGCCAGCAGCCAAGGGGGCCTATTAGACCACCCCTACGAGCAGTACTTC,CASSQGGLLDHPYEQYF
TRBV9,.,TRBJ2-3,.,TGTGCCAGCAGCGGAACTAGCACAGATACGCAGTATTTT,CASSGTSTDTQYF
TRBV7-9,.,TRBJ1-2,.,TGTGCCAGCAGCGCCGGCGACCGGAAGGGCACCTTC,CASSAGDRKGTF
TRBV19,.,TRBJ2-7,.,TGTGCCAGTAGTATGACGCCGCAGTCCTACGAGCAGTACTTC,CASSMTPQSYEQYF
TRBV11-3,.,TRBJ2-3,.,TGTGCCAGCAGCTCCCGGGATACGAAAAATACGCAGTATTTT,CASSSRDTKNTQYF
TRBV19,.,TRBJ1-5,.,TGTGCCAGTAAGGCACACCATAGCAATCAGCCCCAGCATTTT,CASKAHHSNQPQHF
TRBV6-2/TRBV6-3,.,TRBJ2-5,TRBD2,TGTGCCAGCAGTTTGGCTAGCGGGACCCAAGAGACCCAGTACTTC,CASSLASGTQETQYF
TRBV7-8,.,TRBJ1-1,TRBD1,TGTGCCAGCAGCTTAGCAGGGGGCACCGGTGAAGCTTTCTTT,CASSLAGGTGEAFF
TRBV7-8,.,TRBJ1-2,.,TGTGCCAGCAGCGCGGGTGCTGGAGGCACCTTC,CASSAGAGGTF
TRBV6-5,.,TRBJ1-3,.,TGTGCCAGCAGTTATGGGCAGGAAGCCTCTGGAAACACCATATATTTT,CASSYGQEASGNTIYF
TRBV19,.,TRBJ2-7,TRBD2,TGTGCCAGTAGTGCACTCAGGACTAGCGGACCCTACGAGCAGTACTTC,CASSALRTSGPYEQYF
TRBV29-1,.,TRBJ2-7,TRBD2,TGCAGCGCGGGGGGGAGCGAGCAGTACTTC,CSAGGSEQYF
TRBV6-2/TRBV6-3,.,TRBJ1-2,.,TGTGCCAGCAGTAACGGCCGTACCCCCTATGGCTACACCTTC,CASSNGRTPYGYTF
TRBV6-5,.,TRBJ1-2,.,TGTGCCAGCAGTAGTGAGGGGGGCGGCTATGGCTACACCTTC,CASSSEGGGYGYTF
TRBV4-2,.,TRBJ1-5,.,TGTGCCAGCAGCACCCGACAGCTGGTACAGCCCCAGCATTTT,CASSTRQLVQPQHF
TRBV27,.,TRBJ1-6,TRBD1,TGTGCCAGCAGCCCATACAGGGGGAAAGGAAATTCACCCCTCCACTTT,CASSPYRGKGNSPLHF
TRBV7-8,.,TRBJ2-1,.,TGTGCCAGCAGCTTAGCTCGGACAGATTACAATGAGCAGTTCTTC,CASSLARTDYNEQFF
TRBV29-1,.,TRBJ2-3,.,TGCAGCGTTGAAGGCGACATCGGTTCCACAGATACGCAGTATTTT,CSVEGDIGSTDTQYF
TRBV5-4,.,TRBJ2-7,TRBD2,TGTGCCAGCAGCTTTGGTAGCGGGAGGGACGAGCAGTACTTC,CASSFGSGRDEQYF
TRBV18,.,TRBJ1-1,.,TGTGCCAGCTCACCACCAGGCAGGAGCGCTTTCTTT,CASSPPGRSAFF
TRBV3-1/TRBV3-2,.,TRBJ1-1,.,TGTGCCAGCAGCCGGTCATCCTGGTCTGAAGCTTTCTTT,CASSRSSWSEAFF
TRBV5-1,.,TRBJ2-2,.,TGCGCCAGCAGCCCCTCGGGGACTAACACCGGGGAGCTGTTTTTT,CASSPSGTNTGELFF
TRBV14,.,TRBJ2-7,.,TGTGCCAGCAGCCAAGAAAGGGGGTTGCGCTCCTACGAGCAGTACTTC,CASSQERGLRSYEQYF
TRBV29-1,.,TRBJ1-2,.,TGCAGCGTTGAGGCACTTAACTATGGCTACACCTTC,CSVEALNYGYTF
TRBV7-9,.,TRBJ2-1,.,TGTGCCAGCAGCTTTTGGACAGAGTTCAATGAGCAGTTCTTC,CASSFWTEFNEQFF
TRBV7-2,.,TRBJ1-6,.,TGTGCCAGCAGCCCGCGTGGATGGGGTTCACCCCTCCACTTT,CASSPRGWGSPLHF
TRBV24-1,.,TRBJ1-1,TRBD1,TGTGCCACACAGGGGGCGAACACTGAAGCTTTCTTT,CATQGANTEAFF
TRBV27,.,TRBJ2-1,.,TGTGCCAGCAGTGCTAGTCGAGGGGAGCAGTTCTTC,CASSASRGEQFF